This record concerns one T cell receptor (beta chain) sequence. Its binding antigen is unknown. The sample holds no much larger clone one base away, and base qualities are not on file. TCRbeta CDR3 regions were amplified from genomic DNA using the immunoSEQ Assay, a bias-controlled multiplex PCR. The source study handled its data this way. The number of nucleated cells in each sample was estimated by amplification of reference gene primers within the assay. To quantify the absolute abundance of each unique TCRbeta CDR3 rearrangement, sequence reads were collapsed and filtered. Productive Simpson clonality was computed per sample as the square root of Simpson's diversity index over productive rearrangements. TCRdb limited this immuneACCESS table to in-frame rearrangements with V and J called. A share of clones is missing; checked studies link under half to unresolved V genes, and the rest is unexplained. That table supplies the V and J calls and clone size; D and trimming were determined from the DNA. The sample contains 250,000 or so clones, around 80% of them found a single time. The ten largest account for less than 3.5% of the sample.

The sample comes from a study of blood T cell repertoires in COVID-19 (dated by TCRdb to about 2020). Background for the entire study: Collaborator samples came from the United States, Italy and Spain and covered acute and convalescent phases of COVID-19. The material from the prospective study consisted of cDNA or gDNA derived from T cells, B-cell-depleted T cells, or PBMCs. Subjects who had been exposed to COVID-19, were actively infected with it, or had recovered from it provided the deeply sampled blood TCRbeta repertoires that made up the dataset. The repertoires were released in a freely available public database meant as a resource for research on the immune response to SARS-CoV-2. The samples were drawn from the first 160 participants of the ongoing ImmuneRACE study and from 950 to 1,500 subjects provided by 6 global collaborators. Nearly every sample came with metadata listing a de-identified subject ID, COVID-19 status, age in years and sex. HLA class I and class II types, where available, came from metadata supplied by the sample provider rather than from assay-based typing.

The collaborating institutions used their own protocols to collect whole blood in K2EDTA tubes. For TCRbeta analysis, collaborators shipped samples in one of three forms: frozen whole blood, isolated PBMCs, or DNA extracted from either of those sample types. Study-wide conclusions, independent of this receptor: Clinical and demographic metadata were provided uncurated, with the amount varying by source and participant.

The CDR3 goes from the cysteine to the phenylalanine over 15 residues. The retained sequence is limited to the CDR3, 45 bases, with the frame set at the first base. CDR1 and CDR2 were assigned from the germline V gene as MNHEY and SVGAGI. Germline trimming: 7 bases from V, 2 bases from J; junction bases outside gene matches: 6. The source material was peripheral blood. The chain couples TRBV6-5 to TRBJ2-3, with TRBD2 matching 10 junction bases. This clonotype originated in a young woman with acute or convalescent COVID-19. The CDR3 amino acid sequence is: CASNPTSGPTDTQYF. The nucleotide sequence reads as follows: TGTGCCAGCAACCCGACTAGCGGGCCCACAGATACGCAGTATTTT.